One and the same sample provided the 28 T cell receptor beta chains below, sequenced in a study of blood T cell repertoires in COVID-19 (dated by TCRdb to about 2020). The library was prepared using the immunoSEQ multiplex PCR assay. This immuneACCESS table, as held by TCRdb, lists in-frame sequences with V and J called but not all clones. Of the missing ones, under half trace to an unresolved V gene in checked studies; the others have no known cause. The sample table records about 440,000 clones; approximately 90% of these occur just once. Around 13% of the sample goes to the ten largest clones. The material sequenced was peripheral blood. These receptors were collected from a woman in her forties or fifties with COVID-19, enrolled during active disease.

The CDR3 region is CASSLDQMNTEAFF. The CDR3 DNA is TGTGCCAGCAGCTTAGACCAGATGAACACTGAAGCTTTCTTT. V and J are TRBV7-8 and TRBJ1-1; D gene uncertain. This CDR3 has 14 residues. The V and J ends lost 1 base and 0 bases respectively, with 6 bases between them. Germline V gene data show CDR1 as SGHVS and CDR2 as FQNEAQ.

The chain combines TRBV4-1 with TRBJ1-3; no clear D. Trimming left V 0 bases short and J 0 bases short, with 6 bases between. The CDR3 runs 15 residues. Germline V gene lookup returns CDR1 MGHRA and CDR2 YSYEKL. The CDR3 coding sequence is TGCGCCAGCAGCCAAGAGCGGATCTCTGGAAACACCATATATTTT. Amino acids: CASSQERISGNTIYF.

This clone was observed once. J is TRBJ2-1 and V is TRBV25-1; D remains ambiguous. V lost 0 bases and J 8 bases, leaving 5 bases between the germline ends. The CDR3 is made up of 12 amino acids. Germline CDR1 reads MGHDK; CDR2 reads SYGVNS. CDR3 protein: CASSEYKHEQFF. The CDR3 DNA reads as TGTGCCAGCAGTGAATATAAGCATGAGCAGTTCTTC.

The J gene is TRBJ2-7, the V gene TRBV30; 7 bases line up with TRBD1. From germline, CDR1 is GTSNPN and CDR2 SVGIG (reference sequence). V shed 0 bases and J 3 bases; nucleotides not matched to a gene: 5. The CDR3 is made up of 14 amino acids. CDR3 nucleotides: TGTGCCTGGAGTGTAAAAGGGACAGACTACGAGCAGTACTTC. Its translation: CAWSVKGTDYEQYF.

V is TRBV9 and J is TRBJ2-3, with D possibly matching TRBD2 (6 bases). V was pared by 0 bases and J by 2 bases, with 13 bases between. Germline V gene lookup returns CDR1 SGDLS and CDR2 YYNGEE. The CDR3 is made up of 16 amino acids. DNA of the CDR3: TGTGCCAGCAGCGTAGGGGCGGGATCCGCCACAGATACGCAGTATTTT. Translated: CASSVGAGSATDTQYF.

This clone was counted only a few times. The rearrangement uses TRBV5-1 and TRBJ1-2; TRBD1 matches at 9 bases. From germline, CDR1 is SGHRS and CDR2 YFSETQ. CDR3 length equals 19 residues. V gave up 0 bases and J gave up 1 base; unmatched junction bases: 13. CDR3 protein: CASSLAGLGQGKDNYGYTF. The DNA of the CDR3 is TGCGCCAGCAGCTTGGCAGGATTAGGACAGGGGAAGGATAACTATGGCTACACCTTC.

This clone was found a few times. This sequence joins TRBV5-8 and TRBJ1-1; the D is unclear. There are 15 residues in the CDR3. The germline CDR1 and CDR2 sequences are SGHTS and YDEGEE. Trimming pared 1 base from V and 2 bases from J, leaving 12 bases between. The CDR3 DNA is TGTGCCAGCAGCTTGACGGGTTCAGATAACACTGAAGCTTTCTTT. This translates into CASSLTGSDNTEAFF.

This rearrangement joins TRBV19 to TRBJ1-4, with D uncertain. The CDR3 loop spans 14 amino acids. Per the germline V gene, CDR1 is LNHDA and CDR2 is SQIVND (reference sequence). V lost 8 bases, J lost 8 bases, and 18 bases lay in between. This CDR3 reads CASPGRSGGEKLFF. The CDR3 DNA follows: TGTGCCAGTCCTGGACGCTCGGGAGGAGAAAAACTGTTTTTT.

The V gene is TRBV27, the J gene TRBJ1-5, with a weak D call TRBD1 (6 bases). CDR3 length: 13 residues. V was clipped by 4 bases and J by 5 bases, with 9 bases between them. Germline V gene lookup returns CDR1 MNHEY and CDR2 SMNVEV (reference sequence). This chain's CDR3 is CASSSYRDQPQHF. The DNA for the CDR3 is TGTGCCAGCAGTTCGTACAGGGATCAGCCCCAGCATTTT.

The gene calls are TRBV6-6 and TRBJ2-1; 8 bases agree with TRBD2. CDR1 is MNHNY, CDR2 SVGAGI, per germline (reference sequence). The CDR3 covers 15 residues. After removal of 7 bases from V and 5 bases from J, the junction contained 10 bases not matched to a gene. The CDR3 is CASTGRGGRNNEQFF. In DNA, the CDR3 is TGTGCCAGCACCGGGAGGGGGGGCCGAAACAATGAGCAGTTCTTC.

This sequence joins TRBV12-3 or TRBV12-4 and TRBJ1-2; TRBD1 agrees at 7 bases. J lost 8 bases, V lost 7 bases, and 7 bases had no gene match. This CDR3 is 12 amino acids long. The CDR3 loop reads CASTVGQRGYTF. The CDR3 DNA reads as TGTGCCAGCACCGTGGGACAGCGGGGCTACACCTTC.

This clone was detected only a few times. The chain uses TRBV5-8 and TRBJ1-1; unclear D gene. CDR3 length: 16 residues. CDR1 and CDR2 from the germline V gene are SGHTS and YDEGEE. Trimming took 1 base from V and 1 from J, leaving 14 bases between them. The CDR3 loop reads CASSLFRGQTNTEAFF. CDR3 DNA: TGTGCCAGCAGCTTGTTCCGAGGCCAGACGAACACTGAAGCTTTCTTT.

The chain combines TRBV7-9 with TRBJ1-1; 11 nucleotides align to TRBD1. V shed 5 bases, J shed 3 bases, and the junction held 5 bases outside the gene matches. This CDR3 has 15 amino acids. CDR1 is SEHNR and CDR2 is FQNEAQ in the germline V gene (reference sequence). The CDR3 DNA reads TGTGCCAGCAGCCCGGACAGGGGGCTTGACACTGAAGCTTTCTTT. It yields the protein CASSPDRGLDTEAFF.

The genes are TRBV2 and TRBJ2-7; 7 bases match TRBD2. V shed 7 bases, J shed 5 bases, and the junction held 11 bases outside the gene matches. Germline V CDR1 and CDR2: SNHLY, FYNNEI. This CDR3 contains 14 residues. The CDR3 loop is CASTFRGRENEQYF. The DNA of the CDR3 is TGTGCCAGCACCTTCCGGGGGAGGGAAAACGAGCAGTACTTC.

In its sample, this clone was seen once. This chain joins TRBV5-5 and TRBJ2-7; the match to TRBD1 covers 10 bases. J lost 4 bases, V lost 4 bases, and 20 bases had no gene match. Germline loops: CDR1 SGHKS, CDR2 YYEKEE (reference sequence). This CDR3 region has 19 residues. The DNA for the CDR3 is TGTGCCAGCAGCCAGGGGAGTGGACCGGGACAGGGGAGGAGGTACGAGCAGTACTTC. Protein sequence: CASSQGSGPGQGRRYEQYF.

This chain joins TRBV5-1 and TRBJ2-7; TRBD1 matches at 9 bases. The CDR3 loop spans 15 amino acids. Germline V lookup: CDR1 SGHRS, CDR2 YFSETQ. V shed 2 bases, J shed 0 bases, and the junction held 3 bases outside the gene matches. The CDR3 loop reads CASSFGTGSSYEQYF. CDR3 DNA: TGCGCCAGCAGCTTCGGGACAGGGTCCTCCTACGAGCAGTACTTC.

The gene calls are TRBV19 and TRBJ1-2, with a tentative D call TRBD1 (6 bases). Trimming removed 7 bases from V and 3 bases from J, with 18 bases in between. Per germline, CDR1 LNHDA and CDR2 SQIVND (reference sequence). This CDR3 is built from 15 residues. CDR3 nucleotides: TGTGCCAGTACCCCAGCGGGGGCCGTTGACTATGGCTACACCTTC. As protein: CASTPAGAVDYGYTF.

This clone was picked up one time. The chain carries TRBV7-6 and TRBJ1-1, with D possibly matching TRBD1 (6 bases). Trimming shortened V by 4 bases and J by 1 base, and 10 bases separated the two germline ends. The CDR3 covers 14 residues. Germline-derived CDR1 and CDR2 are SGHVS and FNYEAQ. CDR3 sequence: CASSSRGSNTEAFF. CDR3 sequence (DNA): TGTGCCAGCAGCTCCAGGGGATCGAACACTGAAGCTTTCTTT.

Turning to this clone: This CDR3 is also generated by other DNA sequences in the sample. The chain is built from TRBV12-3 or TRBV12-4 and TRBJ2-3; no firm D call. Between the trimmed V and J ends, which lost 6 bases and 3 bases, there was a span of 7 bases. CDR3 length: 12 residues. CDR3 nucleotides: TGTGCCAGCAGCCCCGGGACAGATACGCAGTATTTT. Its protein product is CASSPGTDTQYF.

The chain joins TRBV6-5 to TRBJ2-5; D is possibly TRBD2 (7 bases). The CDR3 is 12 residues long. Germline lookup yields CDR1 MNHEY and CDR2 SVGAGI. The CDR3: CAGGAPQETQYF. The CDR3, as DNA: TGTGCGGGGGGGGCCCCACAAGAGACCCAGTACTTC.

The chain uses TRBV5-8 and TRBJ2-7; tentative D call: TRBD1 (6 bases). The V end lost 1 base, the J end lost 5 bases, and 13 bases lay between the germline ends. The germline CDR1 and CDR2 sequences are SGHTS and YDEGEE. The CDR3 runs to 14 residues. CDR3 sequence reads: CASSLNGRGHEQYF. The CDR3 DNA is TGTGCCAGCAGCTTGAACGGCAGGGGCCACGAGCAGTACTTC. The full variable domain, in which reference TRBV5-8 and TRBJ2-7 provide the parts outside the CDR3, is EAGVTQSPTHLIKTRGQQATLRCSPISGHTSVYWYQQALGLGLQFLLWYDEGEERNRGNFPPRFSGRQFPNYSSELNVNALELEDSALYLCASSLNGRGHEQYFGPGTRLTVT.

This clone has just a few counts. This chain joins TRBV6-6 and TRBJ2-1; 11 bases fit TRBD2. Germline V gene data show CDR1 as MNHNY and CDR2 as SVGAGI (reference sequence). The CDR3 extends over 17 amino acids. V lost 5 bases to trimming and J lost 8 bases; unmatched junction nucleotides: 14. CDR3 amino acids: CASSPEGGSGGADEQFF. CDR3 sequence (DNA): TGTGCCAGCAGTCCCGAAGGGGGTAGCGGGGGGGCGGATGAGCAGTTCTTC.

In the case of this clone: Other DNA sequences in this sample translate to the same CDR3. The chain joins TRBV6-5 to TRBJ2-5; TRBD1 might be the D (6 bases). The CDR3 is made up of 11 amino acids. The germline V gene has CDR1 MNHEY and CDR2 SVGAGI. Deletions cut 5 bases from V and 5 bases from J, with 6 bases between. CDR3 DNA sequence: TGTGCCAGCAGTAGGGGGGAGACCCAGTACTTC. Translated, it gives CASSRGETQYF.

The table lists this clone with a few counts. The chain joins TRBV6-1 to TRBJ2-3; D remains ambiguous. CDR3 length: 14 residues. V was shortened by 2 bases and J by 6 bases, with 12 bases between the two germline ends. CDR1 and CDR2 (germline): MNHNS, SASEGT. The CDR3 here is CASSESGFVDTQYF. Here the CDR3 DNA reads TGTGCCAGCAGTGAATCGGGTTTCGTGGATACGCAGTATTTT.

The chain's CDR3 is CASSLRGRGQPQHF. The CDR3 bases are TGTGCCAGTAGTCTCAGGGGACGGGGTCAGCCCCAGCATTTT. This sequence joins TRBV19 and TRBJ1-5; D is perhaps TRBD1 (6 bases). V dropped 5 bases and J dropped 6 bases, with 14 bases sitting between them. The germline V gene has CDR1 LNHDA and CDR2 SQIVND (reference sequence). This CDR3 has 14 residues.

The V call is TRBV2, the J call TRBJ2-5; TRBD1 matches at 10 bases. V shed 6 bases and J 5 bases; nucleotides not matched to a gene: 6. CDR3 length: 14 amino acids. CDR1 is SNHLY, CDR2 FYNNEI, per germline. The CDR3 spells CASSDRGRGETQYF. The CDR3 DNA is TGTGCCAGCAGCGACAGGGGGCGCGGGGAGACCCAGTACTTC.

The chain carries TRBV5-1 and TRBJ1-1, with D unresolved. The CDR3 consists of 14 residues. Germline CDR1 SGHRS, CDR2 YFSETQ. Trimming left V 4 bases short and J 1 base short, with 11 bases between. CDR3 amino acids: CASSPVLQNTEAFF. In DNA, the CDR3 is TGCGCCAGCAGCCCCGTCTTACAGAACACTGAAGCTTTCTTT.

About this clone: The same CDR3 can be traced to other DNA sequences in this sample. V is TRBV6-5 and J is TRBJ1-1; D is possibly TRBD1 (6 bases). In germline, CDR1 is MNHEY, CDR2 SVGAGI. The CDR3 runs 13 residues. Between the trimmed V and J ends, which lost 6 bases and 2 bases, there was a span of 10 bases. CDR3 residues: CASSPTGNTEAFF. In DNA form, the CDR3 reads TGTGCCAGCAGCCCGACAGGTAACACTGAAGCTTTCTTT.